This T cell receptor beta chain is from a study of blood T cells in healthy people across ages. Study summary: The template switching approach captured approximately one barcoded beta molecule for every two T cells.

Caucasian individuals from Russia who were healthy and aged about 6 to 95 acted as donors. Study-wide points: It was the long-lived donors that had more naive CD4+ cells and higher diversity than aged donors. Estimates of diversity drawn from one million T cells were considered underestimates.

Many counts were recorded for this clonotype. As yet, its antigen is unknown. With a J-beta primer mix and a sample-barcoded 5' primer, a second PCR ran roughly 7 to 11 cycles. One entry per CDR3 protein, called by TCRdb with MiXCR from the 5' RACE reads. The sample lists 650,000 to 1,000,000 distinct CDR3 sequences; around 36% were seen once. CDR1 is DFQATT and CDR2 is SNEGSKA in the germline V gene (reference sequence). The CDR3 spans 13 residues. Trimming removed 4 bases from V and 3 bases from J, with 10 bases in between. The sequenced material came from blood. The gene calls are TRBV20-1 and TRBJ2-4; no clear D gene. The sequence came from a man aged 18 to 30 in good health. The CDR3 bases are TGCAGTGCTAAAGTGGTGGACAAAAACATTCAGTACTTC. This codes for CSAKVVDKNIQYF.